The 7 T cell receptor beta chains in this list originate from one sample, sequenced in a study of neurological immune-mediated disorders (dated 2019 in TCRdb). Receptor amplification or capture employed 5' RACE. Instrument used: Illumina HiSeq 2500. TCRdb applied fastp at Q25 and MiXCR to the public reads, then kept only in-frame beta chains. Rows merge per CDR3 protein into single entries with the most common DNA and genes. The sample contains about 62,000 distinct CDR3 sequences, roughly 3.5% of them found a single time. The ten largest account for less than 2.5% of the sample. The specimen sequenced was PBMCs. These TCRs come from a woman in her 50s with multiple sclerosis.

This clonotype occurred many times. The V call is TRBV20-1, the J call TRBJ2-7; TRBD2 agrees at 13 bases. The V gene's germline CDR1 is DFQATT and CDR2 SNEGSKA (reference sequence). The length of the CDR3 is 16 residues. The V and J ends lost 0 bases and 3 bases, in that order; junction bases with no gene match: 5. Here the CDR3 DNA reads TGCAGTGCTAGAGATCGGACTAGCGGGGGCCTCTACGAGCAGTACTTC. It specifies CSARDRTSGGLYEQYF.

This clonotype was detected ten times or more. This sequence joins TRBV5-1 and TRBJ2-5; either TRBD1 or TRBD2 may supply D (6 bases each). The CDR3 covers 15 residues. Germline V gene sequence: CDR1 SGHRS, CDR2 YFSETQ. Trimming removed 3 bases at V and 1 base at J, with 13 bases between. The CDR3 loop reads CASSYGPGAQETQYF. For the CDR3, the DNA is TGCGCCAGCAGCTACGGGCCGGGGGCCCAAGAGACCCAGTACTTC.

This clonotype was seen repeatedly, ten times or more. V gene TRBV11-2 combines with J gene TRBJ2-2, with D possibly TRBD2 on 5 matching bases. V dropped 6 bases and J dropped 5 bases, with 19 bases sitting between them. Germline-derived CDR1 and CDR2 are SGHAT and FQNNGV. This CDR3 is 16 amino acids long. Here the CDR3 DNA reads TGTGCCAGCAGTTGGGCGGGTCCTCCCGCTACCGGGGAGCTGTTTTTT. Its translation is CASSWAGPPATGELFF.

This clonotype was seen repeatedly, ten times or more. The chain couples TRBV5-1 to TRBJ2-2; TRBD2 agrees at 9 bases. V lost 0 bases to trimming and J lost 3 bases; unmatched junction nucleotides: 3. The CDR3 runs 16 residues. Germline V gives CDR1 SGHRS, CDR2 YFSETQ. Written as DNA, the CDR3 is TGCGCCAGCAGCTTGGTGACTAGCGGTGACACCGGGGAGCTGTTTTTT. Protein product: CASSLVTSGDTGELFF. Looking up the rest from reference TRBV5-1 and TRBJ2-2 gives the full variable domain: KAGVTQTPRYLIKTRGQQVTLSCSPISGHRSVSWYQQTPGQGLQFLFEYFSETQRNKGNFPGRFSGRQFSNSRSEMNVSTLELGDSALYLCASSLVTSGDTGELFFGEGSRLTVL.

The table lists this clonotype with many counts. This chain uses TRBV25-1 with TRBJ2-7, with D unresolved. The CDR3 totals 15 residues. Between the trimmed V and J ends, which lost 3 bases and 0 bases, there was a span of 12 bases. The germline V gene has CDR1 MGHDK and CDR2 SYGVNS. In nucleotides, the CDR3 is TGTGCCAGCAGTGATGGACCGATTAGCTCCTACGAGCAGTACTTC. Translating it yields CASSDGPISSYEQYF.

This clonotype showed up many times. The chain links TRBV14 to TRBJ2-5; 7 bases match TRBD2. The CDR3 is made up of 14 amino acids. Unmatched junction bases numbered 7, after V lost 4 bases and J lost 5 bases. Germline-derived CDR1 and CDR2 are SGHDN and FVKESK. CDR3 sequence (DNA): TGTGCCAGCAGCCCCGGGACTACGACGGAGACCCAGTACTTC. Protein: CASSPGTTTETQYF.

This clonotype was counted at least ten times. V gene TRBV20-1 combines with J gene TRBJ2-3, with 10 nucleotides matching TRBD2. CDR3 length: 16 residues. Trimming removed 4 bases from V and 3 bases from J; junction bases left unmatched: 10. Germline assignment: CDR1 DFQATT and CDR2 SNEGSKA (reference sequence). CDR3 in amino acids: CSANRGTSARTDTQYF. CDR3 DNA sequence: TGCAGTGCTAATAGGGGGACTAGCGCGAGGACAGATACGCAGTATTTT.